Here is one T cell receptor beta chain with its context. Its specific antigen is unknown. No much larger clone is present one base from it, and per-base qualities are unavailable. The sample belongs to a study of blood T cell repertoires in COVID-19 (TCRdb year 2020). Regarding the study in general: Samples from collaborators originated in the United States, Italy and Spain and spanned both the acute and convalescent phases of COVID-19. Samples were obtained from the ongoing ImmuneRACE study (first 160 participants) and from over 1,000 subjects provided by 6 global collaborators. The repertoires were made available in a free public database intended to serve as a resource for research on the immune response to SARS-CoV-2. Subjects who had been exposed to COVID-19, were actively infected with it, or had recovered from it provided the deeply sampled blood TCRbeta repertoires that made up the dataset. The material from the prospective study consisted of cDNA or gDNA derived from T cells, B-cell-depleted T cells, or PBMCs. Where available, HLA class I and class II types were obtained from metadata supplied by the sample provider rather than from assay-based typing. A de-identified subject ID, COVID-19 status, age in years and sex were almost always included in the sample metadata. Paper-wide results and their limitations: How much clinical and demographic metadata was included differed by source and by participant, and the metadata was provided uncurated.

V loses 3 bases of germline sequence and J loses 10 bases, and the interval between the two ends is 7 bases. The CDR3, from cysteine to phenylalanine, totals 12 residues. Only CDR3 DNA is held: 36 bases, read in frame from base 1. Whole blood was collected in K2EDTA tubes by collaborating institutions according to the institutions' own protocols. For TCRbeta analysis, collaborators shipped samples as frozen whole blood, isolated PBMCs, or DNA extracted from either of those sample types. The immunoSEQ Assay, a bias-controlled multiplex PCR, was used to amplify TCRbeta CDR3 regions from genomic DNA. The study's processing was this. The number of nucleated cells in each sample was estimated by amplification of reference gene primers within the assay. To quantify the absolute abundance of each unique TCRbeta CDR3 rearrangement, sequence reads were collapsed and filtered. For each sample, productive Simpson clonality was calculated as the square root of Simpson's diversity index over productive rearrangements. TCRdb retrieved this table from immuneACCESS and kept in-frame rearrangements only. Not all clones are present; in checked studies, unresolved V genes account for under half, and no reason is known for the remainder. D and trimming come from the DNA, and the V and J calls and clone size come from that table. For this sample the table gives some 77,000 clones, of which roughly 76% were detected only once. Together, the top ten hold more than 20% of the sample.

Input material: peripheral blood. Recombination connected TRBV12-3 or TRBV12-4 to TRBJ1-6; TRBD1 is a possible D gene, resting on 5 matching bases. This TCR was sampled from a woman aged 70 to 79 with acute or convalescent COVID-19. The CDR3 here reads CASSFGQSPLHF. The nucleotide sequence is TGTGCCAGCAGTTTCGGACAATCACCCCTCCACTTT.